These 14 T cell receptor beta chains were sequenced from one sample in a study of blood T cells in healthy people across ages. Then a second PCR, running roughly 7 to 11 cycles, was carried out with a sample-barcoded 5' primer and a J-beta primer mix. TCRdb fed the 5' RACE reads into MiXCR, producing one record per CDR3 protein. The sample holds around 1,700,000 distinct CDR3 sequences, 28% seen once. The sample taken for sequencing was blood. Every receptor here comes from a woman aged 25 to 39 in good health.

This clonotype was counted many times. The chain combines TRBV6-6 with TRBJ2-6; D may correspond to TRBD1 or TRBD2 (6 bases each). The CDR3 is 16 residues long. CDR1 is MNHNY, CDR2 SVGAGI, per germline (reference sequence). V lost 2 bases to trimming and J lost 2 bases, with 10 bases between them. CDR3 protein: CASSYGGTPGANVLTF. For the CDR3, the DNA is TGTGCCAGCAGTTACGGAGGGACACCTGGGGCCAACGTCCTGACTTTC.

This clonotype was recorded a few times. CDR3 residues: CASSFRQTQETQYF. DNA of the CDR3: TGTGCCAGCAGCTTTAGACAGACCCAAGAGACCCAGTACTTC. The chain carries TRBV3-1 and TRBJ2-5; TRBD1 is a possible D gene (5 bases). Germline CDR1 reads LGHDT; CDR2 reads YNNKEL (reference sequence). This CDR3 is built from 14 residues. The V end was cut by 5 bases, the J end by 1 base, with 11 bases between.

This rearrangement joins TRBV7-7 to TRBJ2-2, with D possibly TRBD1 on 5 matching bases. The CDR3 is made up of 13 amino acids. The V gene lost 4 bases and the J gene lost 8 bases, with 11 bases spanning the gap. Germline loops: CDR1 SSHAT, CDR2 FNYEAQ (reference sequence). For the CDR3, the DNA is TGTGCCAGCAGCTCCACAGGTTTAGGGGAGCTGTTTTTT. Protein sequence: CASSSTGLGELFF.

With regard to this clonotype: A single base separates this from a much larger clone, so it may be a read error. This chain links TRBV29-1 with TRBJ2-1; TRBD2 matches 7 bases. Gene TRBJ2-7 matches the end of the DNA better, so the J call may be wrong. The CDR3 has 12 residues. Germline assignment: CDR1 SQVTM and CDR2 ANQGSEA. This CDR3 reads CSGVTSSYEQYF. DNA for the CDR3: TGCAGCGGCGTGACTAGCTCGTACGAGCAGTACTTC.

This clonotype was seen a few times. The chain links TRBV5-1 to TRBJ2-1, with D unclear. V was clipped by 3 bases and J by 0 bases, with 7 bases between them. The CDR3 length is 14 residues. Per the germline V gene, CDR1 is SGHRS and CDR2 is YFSETQ. Here the CDR3 DNA reads TGCGCCAGCAGCTATGACGGCTCCTACAATGAGCAGTTCTTC. This translates into CASSYDGSYNEQFF.

This clonotype appeared once. The chain uses TRBV15 and TRBJ2-4, with D tentatively TRBD1 or TRBD2 (6 bases each). Trimming cost V 3 bases and J 11 bases, with 20 bases left between them. Germline loops: CDR1 LNHNV, CDR2 YYDKDF (reference sequence). The CDR3 covers 15 residues. The CDR3 loop reads CATSSEGDGGNVQYF. The CDR3 nucleotides read TGTGCCACCAGCAGTGAGGGGGACGGCGGGAACGTTCAGTACTTC.

This rearrangement joins TRBV18 to TRBJ2-4, with 9 positions matching TRBD1. The J call is uncertain, as TRBJ2-7 better fits the DNA end. The germline gives CDR1 KGHSH, CDR2 LQKENI. The CDR3 covers 14 residues. The DNA for the CDR3 is TGTGCCAGCGTCCCCGGGGGACAGGGCCACGAGCAGTACTTC. Translation: CASVPGGQGHEQYF.

The chain employs TRBV20-1 and TRBJ2-3; TRBD2 is a possible D gene (5 bases). Per germline, CDR1 DFQATT and CDR2 SNEGSKA (reference sequence). There are 14 residues in the CDR3. Trimming cost V 3 bases and J 8 bases, with 18 bases left between them. The DNA for the CDR3 is TGCAGTGCTAGCCCCGGACTTACTTGGGGTACGCAGTATTTT. It specifies CSASPGLTWGTQYF.

A few counts support this clonotype. The chain employs TRBV4-1 and TRBJ2-1; D is tentatively TRBD1 or TRBD2 (6 bases each). The CDR3 spans 15 residues. The germline gives CDR1 MGHRA, CDR2 YSYEKL. The V end lost 3 bases, the J end lost 6 bases, and 15 bases lay between the germline ends. The CDR3, as DNA: TGCGCCAGCAGCCAGGAGGGCAGGGGTTCCAATGAGCAGTTCTTC. As protein: CASSQEGRGSNEQFF.

This clonotype was recorded many times. This chain's CDR3 is CASRYGLAGGKTQYF. CDR3 sequence (DNA): TGTGCCAGCAGATACGGACTAGCGGGGGGGAAGACCCAGTACTTC. This chain links TRBV5-6 with TRBJ2-5, with 15 bases matching TRBD2. V was clipped by 5 bases and J by 6 bases; unmatched bases: 5. Germline CDR1 is SGHDT and CDR2 is YYEEEE. The CDR3 is made up of 15 amino acids.

J is TRBJ1-2 and V is TRBV28, with 7 positions matching TRBD1. Germline CDR1 MDHEN, CDR2 SYDVKM. V lost 5 bases and J lost 3; bases outside the gene matches: 9. The CDR3 covers 15 residues. CDR3 bases: TGTGCCAGCAGTACCTCGAACAGGGGTGACTATGGCTACACCTTC. Its protein is CASSTSNRGDYGYTF.

This chain links TRBV3-1 with TRBJ1-5; the D is unclear. This CDR3 contains 12 residues. V was shortened by 9 bases and J by 7 bases, with 13 bases between the two germline ends. Germline loops: CDR1 LGHDT, CDR2 YNNKEL (reference sequence). Written as DNA, the CDR3 is TGTGCCAGGATAGGGCTCCGACAGCCCCAGCATTTT. It encodes CARIGLRQPQHF.

This clonotype was found many times. V usage is TRBV5-5 and J usage is TRBJ2-7; D may be TRBD1 (5 bases). Germline V CDR1 and CDR2: SGHKS, YYEKEE (reference sequence). This CDR3 is 14 amino acids long. The ends were cut back, 1 base at V and 2 bases at J, with 10 bases in the middle. DNA for the CDR3: TGTGCCAGCAGCTTGATTCAGGGAACCTACGAGCAGTACTTC. Encoded protein: CASSLIQGTYEQYF.

Remarks on this clonotype: A much larger clone is a single base away; this may be a read error. The rearrangement uses TRBV7-9 and TRBJ2-4; perhaps TRBD2 as D (5 bases). The CDR3 has 14 residues. The germline V gene has CDR1 SEHNR and CDR2 FQNEAQ (reference sequence). V was pared by 4 bases and J by 13 bases, with 20 bases between. The CDR3 loop reads CASSWTPLRNEQYF. The CDR3 nucleotides are TGTGCCAGCAGCTGGACTCCCCTCAGGAATGAGCAGTACTTC.